This T cell receptor (beta chain) was identified during a study of Graves' ophthalmopathy and Graves' hyperthyroidism. Study background: No progression to ophthalmopathy over 18 months defined stable hyperthyroidism. Study results and caveats: The model achieved approximately 71% sensitivity and around 72% specificity for ophthalmopathy progression. Most expanded thyroid clonotypes above 0.001 frequency also appeared in blood.

Amplification of the TCR beta CDR3 regions used RNA transcripts (as template). First-round RT-PCR with HTBI primers preceded a second-round multiplex PCR. TCRdb re-called the multiplex PCR reads with MiXCR, one entry per CDR3 protein. The sample lists over a million distinct CDR3 sequences, 35% to 40% occurring once. This clonotype was observed many times. Its antigen is as yet unknown. Between the trimmed V and J ends, which lost 0 bases and 2 bases, there was a span of 6 bases. The germline gives CDR1 SGHRS, CDR2 YFSETQ. The CDR3 is made up of 15 amino acids. Patients in the hyperthyroidism group, adults aged 18 to 65, were newly diagnosed, under 2 months' duration.

This TCR was sampled from an adult man with Graves' hyperthyroidism. The sample was peripheral blood or thyroid tissue (not recorded which). J is TRBJ2-6 and V is TRBV5-1; D is perhaps TRBD1 (5 bases). CDR3 sequence reads: CASSLEQAGANVLTF. CDR3 nucleotides: TGCGCCAGCAGCTTGGAACAGGCTGGGGCCAACGTCCTGACTTTC.